Listed here are 13 T cell receptor beta chains from one sample, sequenced in a study of control samples from healthy donors and cancer patients. TCRdb's table, derived via immunoSEQ multiplex PCR, lists solely in-frame clones and lacks some. This sample has 45,000 or so clones, with 87% found just once. Material for sequencing was PBMCs. The source is a woman in her fifties or sixties with lung cancer.

J is TRBJ2-7 and V is TRBV5-4; D call uncertain. Germline V gene lookup returns CDR1 SGHNT and CDR2 YYREEE (reference sequence). The CDR3 length is 12 residues. V was trimmed by 2 bases and J by 1 base, leaving 4 bases between them. CDR3 amino acids: CASSLLSYEQYF. The CDR3 DNA sequence: TGTGCCAGCAGCTTACTGTCCTACGAGCAGTACTTC.

This clone was seen a few times. The rearrangement links TRBV7-2 to TRBJ2-2, with D perhaps matching TRBD2 (5 bases). The V end was cut by 5 bases, the J end by 3 bases, with 10 bases between. This CDR3 has 14 residues. Germline values: CDR1 SGHTA, CDR2 FQGNSA. The CDR3 loop reads CASSRQADTGELFF. The CDR3 DNA follows: TGTGCCAGCAGCAGACAAGCGGACACCGGGGAGCTGTTTTTT.

J is TRBJ1-2 and V is TRBV2; TRBD1 is a possible D gene (5 bases). V was trimmed by 2 bases and J by 8 bases, leaving 18 bases between them. CDR1 SNHLY and CDR2 FYNNEI come from the germline V gene. This CDR3 has 15 residues. CDR3 sequence (DNA): TGTGCCAGCAGTGAATCGGACCTCCGGGGGAAAGGCTACACCTTC. It codes for CASSESDLRGKGYTF.

The chain recombines TRBV7-9 with TRBJ1-4, with D tentatively TRBD1 (6 bases). Trimming left V 5 bases short and J 4 bases short, with 11 bases between. The CDR3 extends over 14 amino acids. Germline loops: CDR1 SEHNR, CDR2 FQNEAQ (reference sequence). CDR3 residues: CASSRTDDNEKLFF. The CDR3 coding sequence is TGTGCCAGCAGCCGGACAGATGATAATGAAAAACTGTTTTTT.

The genes are TRBV25-1 and TRBJ2-7; 8 nucleotides line up with TRBD1. Unmatched junction bases numbered 1, after V lost 0 bases and J lost 6 bases. The length of the CDR3 is 13 residues. The germline V gene has CDR1 MGHDK and CDR2 SYGVNS. The CDR3 DNA reads TGTGCCAGCAGTGAATATGACAGGGGCGAGCAGTACTTC. Encoded protein: CASSEYDRGEQYF.

The chain uses TRBV11-3 and TRBJ1-2, with 9 bases aligning to TRBD1. V shed 5 bases and J 2 bases; nucleotides not matched to a gene: 9. This CDR3 has 16 residues. Germline lookup yields CDR1 SGHNT and CDR2 YENEEA. CDR3 protein: CASSLGHRGRNYGYTF. The DNA for the CDR3 is TGTGCCAGCAGCCTCGGACACAGGGGGCGAAACTATGGCTACACCTTC.

This clone turned up a few times. This sequence joins TRBV2 and TRBJ2-7; 7 nucleotides line up with TRBD2. Losses at the gene ends were 7 bases for V and 2 bases for J; bases not matched to a gene: 8. The germline CDR1 and CDR2 sequences are SNHLY and FYNNEI. The CDR3 is made up of 14 amino acids. The CDR3: CASIPPGGTYEQYF. The DNA of the CDR3 is TGTGCCAGCATTCCTCCGGGGGGTACCTACGAGCAGTACTTC.

The chain links TRBV11-2 to TRBJ2-1; TRBD2 matches 7 bases. This CDR3 spans 12 amino acids. The V gene's germline CDR1 is SGHAT and CDR2 FQNNGV. V lost 11 bases to trimming and J lost 4 bases; unmatched junction nucleotides: 5. CDR3 nucleotide sequence: TGTGCCTCGGGGAGGGATTACAATGAGCAGTTCTTC. Translated, it gives CASGRDYNEQFF.

This chain links TRBV7-9 with TRBJ2-7, with D unresolved. V was trimmed by 5 bases and J by 4 bases, leaving 9 bases between them. Germline assignment: CDR1 SEHNR and CDR2 FQNEAQ (reference sequence). There are 12 residues in the CDR3. The DNA for the CDR3 is TGTGCCAGCAGCCCGACCGATTACGAGCAGTACTTC. Amino acids: CASSPTDYEQYF.

The genes are TRBV7-3 and TRBJ2-2, with D hard to call. The V end was cut by 2 bases, the J end by 4 bases, with 8 bases between. The germline gives CDR1 SGHTA, CDR2 FQGTGA. The CDR3 is 14 residues long. The CDR3 reads CASSLWGFTGELFF. The CDR3 DNA follows: TGTGCCAGCAGCTTATGGGGATTCACCGGGGAGCTGTTTTTT.

The chain combines TRBV11-2 with TRBJ2-1, with 14 positions matching TRBD2. This CDR3 has 16 residues. The ends lost 3 bases at V and 9 bases at J; junction bases unmatched: 7. Germline V gives CDR1 SGHAT, CDR2 FQNNGV. CDR3: CASSFGLAGGRGEQFF. DNA of the CDR3: TGTGCCAGCAGCTTCGGACTAGCGGGAGGAAGGGGTGAGCAGTTCTTC.

This clone was picked up one time. CDR3 in amino acids: CASSPDRGDNSPLHF. The CDR3 region has the DNA TGTGCCAGCAGCCCGGACAGGGGTGATAATTCACCCCTCCACTTT. The chain combines TRBV27 with TRBJ1-6, with 9 bases identical to TRBD1. The length of the CDR3 is 15 residues. V lost 6 bases and J lost 5; bases outside the gene matches: 5. Per the germline V gene, CDR1 is MNHEY and CDR2 is SMNVEV (reference sequence).

CDR3 bases: TGTGCCAGCAGCTCAGGGACAGGGGCTGCCTACGAGCAGTACTTC. Translation: CASSSGTGAAYEQYF. The chain uses TRBV28 and TRBJ2-7; 10 positions match TRBD1. Germline V gene sequence: CDR1 MDHEN, CDR2 SYDVKM. J was trimmed by 2 bases and V by 6 bases; bases with no gene match: 7. CDR3 size: 15 residues.